Sequencing of this TCR beta chain was carried out in a study of blood T cell repertoires in COVID-19. The wider study: Samples came from the United States, Italy and Spain, spanning acute and convalescent COVID-19.

As processed by the authors: Amplification of reference gene primers provided the estimated nucleated cell counts. Sequencing used immunoSEQ multiplex PCR; TCRdb keeps in-frame clones, though not all of them. V and J calls and clone size are copied from that table; D and trimming were computed from the DNA. The table records 75,000 to 100,000 clones, 80% to 90% of them present only once. The TCR comes from a human donor with acute or convalescent COVID-19. The donor label of this sample is uncertain. The sample was peripheral blood.

The CDR3 loop is CASSQAGTGRQETQYF. Written as DNA, the CDR3 is TGTGCCAGCAGCCAAGCCGGGACAGGCAGACAAGAGACCCAGTACTTC. The rearrangement joins TRBV3-1 (or the pseudogene TRBV3-2) to TRBJ2-5, with TRBD1 matching over 8 bases. Germline V gene lookup returns CDR1 LGHDT and CDR2 YNNKEL (reference sequence). Unmatched junction bases numbered 6, after V lost 1 base and J lost 2 bases. The CDR3 sequence is 16 residues long.